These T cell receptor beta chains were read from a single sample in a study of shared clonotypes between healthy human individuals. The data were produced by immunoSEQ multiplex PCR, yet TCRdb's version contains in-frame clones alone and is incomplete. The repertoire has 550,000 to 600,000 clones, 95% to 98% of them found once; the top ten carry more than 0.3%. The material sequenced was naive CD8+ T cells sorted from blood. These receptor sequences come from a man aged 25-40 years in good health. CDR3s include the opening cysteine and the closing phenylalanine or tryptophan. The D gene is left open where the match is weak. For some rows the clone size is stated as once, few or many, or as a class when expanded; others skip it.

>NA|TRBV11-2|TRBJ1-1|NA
TGTGCCAGCAGCTTAGGCAGTCCTGAAGCTTTCTTT
CASSLGSPEAFF
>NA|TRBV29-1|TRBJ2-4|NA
TGCAGCGTTGTTGGCGCCAAAAACATTCAGTACTTC
CSVVGAKNIQYF
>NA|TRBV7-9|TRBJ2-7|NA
TGTGCCAGCAGCCTCGGGGACGAGCAGTACTTC
CASSLGDEQYF
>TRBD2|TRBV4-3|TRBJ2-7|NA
TGCGCCAGCAGCCAAGATTTGACTAGCGGAAGCTACGAGCAGTACTTC
CASSQDLTSGSYEQYF
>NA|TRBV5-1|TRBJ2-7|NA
TGCGCCAGCGTTGCCGACACTGGCTCCTACGAGCAGTACTTC
CASVADTGSYEQYF
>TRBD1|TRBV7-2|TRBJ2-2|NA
TGTGCCAGCAGCCCCTTTCCTCCCCGGGACAGCTTCAACACCGGGGAGCTGTTTTTT
CASSPFPPRDSFNTGELFF
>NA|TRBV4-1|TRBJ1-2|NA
TGCGCCAGCAGCCAAGGGGACTACTATGGCTACACCTTC
CASSQGDYYGYTF
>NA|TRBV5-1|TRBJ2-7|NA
TGCGCCAGCAGCGCCGGTCCCGGGGGGCAGGGACCCCTCTACGAGCAGTACTTC
CASSAGPGGQGPLYEQYF
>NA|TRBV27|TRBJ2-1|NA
TGTGCCAGCACGCCAGGGAGCTCCTACAATGAGCAGTTCTTC
CASTPGSSYNEQFF
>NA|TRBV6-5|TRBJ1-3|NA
TGTGCCAGCCGGCCGGGGATGAACTCTGGAAACACCATATATTTT
CASRPGMNSGNTIYF
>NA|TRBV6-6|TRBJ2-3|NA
TGTGCCAGCAGGTTTGGGGTCGATACGCAGTATTTT
CASRFGVDTQYF
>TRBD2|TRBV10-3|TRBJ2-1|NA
TGTGCCTCCGCGGGAGCGTCCTACAATGAGCAGTTCTTC
CASAGASYNEQFF
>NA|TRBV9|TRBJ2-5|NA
TGTGCCAGCAGCGCACAGGGGACTGAGACCCAGTACTTC
CASSAQGTETQYF
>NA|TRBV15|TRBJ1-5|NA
TGTGCCATCAGGGACGGGGTTCAGCCCCAGCATTTT
CAIRDGVQPQHF
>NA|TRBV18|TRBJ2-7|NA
TGTGCCAGCTCGCCGCGGGACGAGAACTACGAGCAGTACTTC
CASSPRDENYEQYF
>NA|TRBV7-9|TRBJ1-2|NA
TGTGCCAGCAGCTTTTCGGGGGGCAGAGGCAAAAACTATGGCTACACCTTC
CASSFSGGRGKNYGYTF
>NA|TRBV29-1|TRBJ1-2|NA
TGCAGCGTCCTGGACCCGGGGATGGGCCGATCTAACTATGGCTACACCTTC
CSVLDPGMGRSNYGYTF
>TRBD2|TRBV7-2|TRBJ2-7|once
TGTGCCAGCAGCTTAGAACTAGCGGCCTCCTACGAGCAGTACTTC
CASSLELAASYEQYF
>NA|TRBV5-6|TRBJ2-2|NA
TGTGCCAGCAGCTTGGGCTGGAGTTGGGACACCGGGGAGCTGTTTTTT
CASSLGWSWDTGELFF
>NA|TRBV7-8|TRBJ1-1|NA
TGTGCCAGCAGCTCTGCACAGGTTTTGAGTGACACTGAAGCTTTCTTT
CASSSAQVLSDTEAFF
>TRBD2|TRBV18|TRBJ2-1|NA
TGTGCCAGCTCACCCCCCCCCGGGGCTAGCGGAAACAATGAGCAGTTCTTC
CASSPPPGASGNNEQFF
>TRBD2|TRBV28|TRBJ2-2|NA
TGTGCCAGCAGTTTATCTAGCGGGAACGGGGAGCTGTTTTTT
CASSLSSGNGELFF
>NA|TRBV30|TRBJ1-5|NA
TGTGCCTGGAGTGTAGACGCTAATCAGCCCCAGCATTTT
CAWSVDANQPQHF
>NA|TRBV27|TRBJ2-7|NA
TGTGCCAGCATCTCAGGCCCCTACGAGCAGTACTTC
CASISGPYEQYF
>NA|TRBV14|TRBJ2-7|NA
TGTGCCAGCAGCCAAGTTCCGGCGGGGTGGAACGAGCAGTACTTC
CASSQVPAGWNEQYF
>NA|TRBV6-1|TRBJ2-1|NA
TGTGCCAGCAGTGAAGAAAGGGGCCCCTACAATGAGCAGTTCTTC
CASSEERGPYNEQFF
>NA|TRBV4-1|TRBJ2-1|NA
TGCGCCAGCAGCCAAGGACGGACGAATGAGCAGTTCTTC
CASSQGRTNEQFF
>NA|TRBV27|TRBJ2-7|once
TGTGCCAGCAGCTCAGACAGAGGGGGATCCTACGAGCAGTACTTC
CASSSDRGGSYEQYF
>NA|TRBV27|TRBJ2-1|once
TGTGCCAGCAGTTTGTTCGGGGATGAGCAGTTCTTC
CASSLFGDEQFF
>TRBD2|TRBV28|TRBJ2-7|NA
TGTGCCAGCAGGATCACTAGCGGATTCGTCGAGCAGTACTTC
CASRITSGFVEQYF
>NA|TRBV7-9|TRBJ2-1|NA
TGTGCCAGCAGCGGAACTTCCTCGAGGAACAACAACAATGAGCAGTTCTTC
CASSGTSSRNNNNEQFF
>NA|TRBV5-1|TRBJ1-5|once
TGCGCCAGCAGGCTGAGTCTGGACGGCAATCAGCCCCAGCATTTT
CASRLSLDGNQPQHF
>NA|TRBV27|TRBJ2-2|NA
TGTGCCAGCAGTTTAACCACCGCCACCGGGGAGCTGTTTTTT
CASSLTTATGELFF
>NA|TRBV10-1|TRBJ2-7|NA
TGCGCCAGCAGTGAAAAACTACTACCCATCTACGAGCAGTACTTC
CASSEKLLPIYEQYF
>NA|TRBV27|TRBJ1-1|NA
TGTGCCAGCAGTCCCCTCCCTAAGGGAACCACTGAAGCTTTCTTT
CASSPLPKGTTEAFF
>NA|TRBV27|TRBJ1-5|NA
TGTGCCAGCGGATTAATGAGCAATCAGCCCCAGCATTTT
CASGLMSNQPQHF
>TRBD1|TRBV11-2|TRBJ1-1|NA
TGTGCCAGCAGCTTTACCCTCCTAAGACAGGGGGCTAGGAACACTGAAGCTTTCTTT
CASSFTLLRQGARNTEAFF
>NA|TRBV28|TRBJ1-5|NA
TGTGCCAGCAGTTTTGGGCCTACGGTCACTCAGCCCCAGCATTTT
CASSFGPTVTQPQHF
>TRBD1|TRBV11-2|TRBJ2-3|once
TGTGCCAGCAGCCGGATAGGACAGGGGATTCAAGATACGCAGTATTTT
CASSRIGQGIQDTQYF
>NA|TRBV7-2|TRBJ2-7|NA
TGTGCCAGCAACCTAGACCGGAGGGTCATTACCTACGAGCAGTACTTC
CASNLDRRVITYEQYF
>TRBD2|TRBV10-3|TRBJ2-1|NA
TGTGCCATCAGTGAGGGTACTAGCGGGAGGAAGCCCTACAATGAGCAGTTCTTC
CAISEGTSGRKPYNEQFF
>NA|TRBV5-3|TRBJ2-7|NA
TGTGCCAGAAGCCAGACCTACGAGCAGTACTTC
CARSQTYEQYF
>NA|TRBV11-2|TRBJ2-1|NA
TGTGCCAGCAGCTTAGGCCCCGGGGTAGCGGAGGGCTACAATGAGCAGTTCTTC
CASSLGPGVAEGYNEQFF
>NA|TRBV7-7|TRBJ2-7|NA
TGTGCTAGCAGCTTACTGGAGGGACCCTACGAGCAGTACTTC
CASSLLEGPYEQYF
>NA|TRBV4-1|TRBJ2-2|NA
TGCGCCAGCAGCCAAGAAGGGGACACCGGGGAGCTGTTTTTT
CASSQEGDTGELFF
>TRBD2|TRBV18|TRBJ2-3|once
TGTGCCAGCTCACCGTTTAGCGGGAGGACAGATACGCAGTATTTT
CASSPFSGRTDTQYF
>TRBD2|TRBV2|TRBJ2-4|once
TGTGCCAGCAGCCGCAGGGAGGGGAAAAACATTCAGTACTTC
CASSRREGKNIQYF
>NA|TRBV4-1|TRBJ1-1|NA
TGCGCCAGCAGCCATGAAATAGGGGGGAACGGTGAAGCTTTCTTT
CASSHEIGGNGEAFF
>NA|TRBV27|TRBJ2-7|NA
TGTGCCAGCAGTCTCGGAGTGGGGGGCTACGAGCAGTACTTC
CASSLGVGGYEQYF
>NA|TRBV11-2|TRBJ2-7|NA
TGTGCCAGCAGCTCTTTAGCGGCATTGAGCTCCTACGAGCAGTACTTC
CASSSLAALSSYEQYF
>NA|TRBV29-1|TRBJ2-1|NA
TGCAGCTTCCGAGCGTGGGATGAGAGAGACAATGAGCAGTTCTTC
CSFRAWDERDNEQFF
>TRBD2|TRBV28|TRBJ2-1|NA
TGTGCCAGCGACCTGGCGGGAGCTAACCACAATGAGCAGTTCTTC
CASDLAGANHNEQFF